This TCR beta chain is from a study of blood T cell repertoires in COVID-19. Study summary: From the United States, Italy and Spain came samples of acute and convalescent COVID-19.

As originally analysed: The authors estimated nucleated cell counts from reference gene primer amplification. This table comes from immunoSEQ multiplex PCR, and its TCRdb copy is limited to in-frame clones, with some not included. V and J calls and clone size are given by that table; D and trimming were obtained from the DNA. The table has about 140,000 clones, 65% to 90% seen once; the top ten hold almost 8.5%. This CDR3 comprises 17 residues. Trimming removed 1 base from V and 0 bases from J; junction bases left unmatched: 5. Germline V gives CDR1 MNHEY, CDR2 SMNVEV (reference sequence). Sequences were obtained from peripheral blood. The origin of this receptor is a woman between 55 and 75 years old with active or convalescent COVID-19. The chain carries TRBV27 and TRBJ2-2, with 7 bases lining up with TRBD1. CDR3 in DNA: TGTGCCAGCAGTTTATGGTCGGGGACAGCGAACACCGGGGAGCTGTTTTTT. Amino acids: CASSLWSGTANTGELFF.